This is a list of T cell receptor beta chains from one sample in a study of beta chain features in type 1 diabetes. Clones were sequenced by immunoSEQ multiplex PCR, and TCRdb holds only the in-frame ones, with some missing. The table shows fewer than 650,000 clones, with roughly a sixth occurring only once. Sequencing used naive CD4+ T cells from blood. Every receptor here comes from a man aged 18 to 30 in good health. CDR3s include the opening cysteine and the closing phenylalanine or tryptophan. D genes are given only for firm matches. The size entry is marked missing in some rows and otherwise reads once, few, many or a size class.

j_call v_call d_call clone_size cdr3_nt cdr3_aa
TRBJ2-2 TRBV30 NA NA TGTGCCTGGATTCCCCCGCCGGGGTTGGGGAACACCGGGGAGCTGTTTTTT CAWIPPPGLGNTGELFF
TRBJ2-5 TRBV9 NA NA TGTGCCAGCAGCGGACCGTTAGGGGCCCAGTACTTC CASSGPLGAQYF
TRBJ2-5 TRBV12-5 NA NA TGTGCTAGTGGCTTGGACGGGAGAATTGAGACCCAGTACTTC CASGLDGRIETQYF
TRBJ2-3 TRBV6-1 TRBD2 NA TGTGCCAGCAAGCAATGGGGGGGAGACACAGATACGCAGTATTTT CASKQWGGDTDTQYF
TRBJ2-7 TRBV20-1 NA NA TGCAGTGCTCCCCTAGTAGCCAATCAGTACTTC CSAPLVANQYF
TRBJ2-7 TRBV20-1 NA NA TGCAGTGCTAAAAAGGGTTACGAGCAGTACTTC CSAKKGYEQYF
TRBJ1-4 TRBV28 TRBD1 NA TGTGCCAGCAGTTTATCAGGGGGAATGAGAAAACTGTTTTTT CASSLSGGMRKLFF
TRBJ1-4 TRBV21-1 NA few TGTGCCAGTCGCCCCGAAAATGAGGGAACTAATGAAAAACTGTTTTTT CASRPENEGTNEKLFF
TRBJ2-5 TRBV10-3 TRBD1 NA TGTGCCATACAGGGGGCCGGAGAGACCCAGTACTTC CAIQGAGETQYF
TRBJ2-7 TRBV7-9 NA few TGTGCCAGCAGCCTGGGACAAGGGAAACCCTACGAGCAGTACTTC CASSLGQGKPYEQYF
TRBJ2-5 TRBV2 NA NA TGTGCCAGCAGTGAGACGGAAGAGACCCAGTACTTC CASSETEETQYF
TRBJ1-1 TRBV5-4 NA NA TGTGCCAGCAGCTTGGCCCAAGGGCGAACTGAAGCTTTCTTT CASSLAQGRTEAFF
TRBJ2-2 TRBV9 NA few TGTGCCAGCAGCCCCGTGGTCGGGGAGCTGTTTTTT CASSPVVGELFF
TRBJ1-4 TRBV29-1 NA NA TGCAGCGTTGAAGACGGGACGGCAACTAATGAAAAACTGTTTTTT CSVEDGTATNEKLFF
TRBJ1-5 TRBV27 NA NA TGTGCCAGCAGTTTAGGGTCCGTCAGCAATCAGCCCCAGCATTTT CASSLGSVSNQPQHF
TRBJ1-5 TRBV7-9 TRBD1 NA TGTGCCAGCAGTTATTCCGGGACAGGGCTCAATCAGCCCCAGCATTTT CASSYSGTGLNQPQHF
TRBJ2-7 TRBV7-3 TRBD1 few TGTGCCAGCAGCTTCAGGGACAGACCCTACGAGCAGTACTTC CASSFRDRPYEQYF